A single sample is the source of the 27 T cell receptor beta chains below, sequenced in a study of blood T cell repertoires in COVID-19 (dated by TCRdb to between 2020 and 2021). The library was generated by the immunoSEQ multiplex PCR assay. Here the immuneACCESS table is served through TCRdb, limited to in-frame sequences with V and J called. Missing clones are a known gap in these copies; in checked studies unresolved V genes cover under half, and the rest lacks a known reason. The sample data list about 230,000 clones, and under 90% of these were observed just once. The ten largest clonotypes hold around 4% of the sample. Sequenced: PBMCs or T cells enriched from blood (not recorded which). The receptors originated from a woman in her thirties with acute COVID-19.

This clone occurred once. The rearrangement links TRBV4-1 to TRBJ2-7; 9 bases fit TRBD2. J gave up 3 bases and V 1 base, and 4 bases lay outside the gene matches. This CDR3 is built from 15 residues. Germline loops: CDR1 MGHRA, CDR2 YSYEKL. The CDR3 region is CASSQVVAGDYEQYF. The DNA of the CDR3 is TGCGCCAGCAGCCAAGTAGTAGCGGGGGACTACGAGCAGTACTTC.

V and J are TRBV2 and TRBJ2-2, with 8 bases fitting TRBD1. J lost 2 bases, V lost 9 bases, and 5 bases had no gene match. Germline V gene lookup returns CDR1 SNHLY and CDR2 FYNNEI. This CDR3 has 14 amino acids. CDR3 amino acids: CASYRGTNTGELFF. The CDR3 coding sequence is TGTGCCAGTTACAGGGGGACCAACACCGGGGAGCTGTTTTTT.

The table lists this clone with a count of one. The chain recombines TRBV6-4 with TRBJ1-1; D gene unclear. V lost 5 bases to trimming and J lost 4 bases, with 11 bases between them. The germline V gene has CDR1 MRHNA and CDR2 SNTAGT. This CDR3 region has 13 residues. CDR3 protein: CASSLTSGTEAFF. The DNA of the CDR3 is TGTGCCAGCAGTTTAACTTCGGGCACTGAAGCTTTCTTT.

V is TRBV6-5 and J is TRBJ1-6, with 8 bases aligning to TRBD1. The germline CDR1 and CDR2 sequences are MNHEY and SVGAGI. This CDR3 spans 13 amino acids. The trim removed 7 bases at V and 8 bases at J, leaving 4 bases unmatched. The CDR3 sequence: CASNLDRDSPLHF. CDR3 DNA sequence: TGTGCCAGCAACCTGGACAGGGATTCACCCCTCCACTTT.

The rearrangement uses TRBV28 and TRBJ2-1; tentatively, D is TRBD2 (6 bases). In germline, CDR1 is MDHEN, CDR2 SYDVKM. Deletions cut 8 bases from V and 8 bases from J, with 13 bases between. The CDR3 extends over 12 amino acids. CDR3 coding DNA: TGTGCCAGCGGGGGGAGTGTCTATGAGCAGTTCTTC. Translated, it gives CASGGSVYEQFF.

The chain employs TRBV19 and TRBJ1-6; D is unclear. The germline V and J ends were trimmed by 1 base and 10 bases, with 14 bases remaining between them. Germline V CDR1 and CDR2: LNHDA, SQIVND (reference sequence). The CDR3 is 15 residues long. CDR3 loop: CASSIVTGEGSPLHF. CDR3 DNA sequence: TGTGCCAGTAGTATAGTAACGGGAGAGGGATCACCCCTCCACTTT.

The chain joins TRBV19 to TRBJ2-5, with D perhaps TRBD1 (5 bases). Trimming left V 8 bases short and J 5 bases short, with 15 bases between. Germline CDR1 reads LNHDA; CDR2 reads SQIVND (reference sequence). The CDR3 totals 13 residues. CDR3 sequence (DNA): TGTGCCAGTTCCTGGGGCCGTCGGGAGACCCAGTACTTC. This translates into CASSWGRRETQYF.

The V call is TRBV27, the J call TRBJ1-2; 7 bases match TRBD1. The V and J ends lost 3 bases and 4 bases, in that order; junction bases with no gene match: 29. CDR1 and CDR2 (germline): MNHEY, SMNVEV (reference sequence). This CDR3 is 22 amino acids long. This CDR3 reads CASSFTVRGRTTGTASVYGYTF. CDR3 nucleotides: TGTGCCAGCAGTTTTACCGTTAGGGGGCGAACGACCGGGACAGCATCTGTCTATGGCTACACCTTC.

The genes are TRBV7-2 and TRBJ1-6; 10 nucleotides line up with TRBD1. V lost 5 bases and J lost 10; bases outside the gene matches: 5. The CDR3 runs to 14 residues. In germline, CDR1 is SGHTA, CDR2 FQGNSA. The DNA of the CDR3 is TGTGCCAGCAGCACGGACAGGGGGAACTCACCCCTCCACTTT. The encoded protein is CASSTDRGNSPLHF.

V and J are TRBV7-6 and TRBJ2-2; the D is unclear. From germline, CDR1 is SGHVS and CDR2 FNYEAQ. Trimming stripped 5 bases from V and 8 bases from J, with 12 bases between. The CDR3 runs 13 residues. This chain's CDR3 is CASSRERSGELFF. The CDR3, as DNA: TGTGCCAGCAGCCGTGAGAGATCTGGGGAGCTGTTTTTT.

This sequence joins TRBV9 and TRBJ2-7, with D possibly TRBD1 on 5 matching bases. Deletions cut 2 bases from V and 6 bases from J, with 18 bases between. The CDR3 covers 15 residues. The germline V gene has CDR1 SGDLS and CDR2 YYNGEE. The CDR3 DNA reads TGTGCCAGCAGCGTTACTTCGCAGGGTCTGGCCGAGCAGTACTTC. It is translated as CASSVTSQGLAEQYF.

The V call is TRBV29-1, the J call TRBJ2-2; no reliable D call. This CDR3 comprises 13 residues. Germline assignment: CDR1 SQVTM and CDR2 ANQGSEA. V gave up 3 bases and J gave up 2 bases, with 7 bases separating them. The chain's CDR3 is CSVESENTGELFF. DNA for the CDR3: TGCAGCGTTGAGTCAGAAAACACCGGGGAGCTGTTTTTT.

CDR3 DNA: TGTGCCAGCAGCCCCCTGGCGGTGAGGAACACTGAAGCTTTCTTT. Translation gives CASSPLAVRNTEAFF. This chain uses TRBV4-2 with TRBJ1-1; D remains unclear. The germline V and J ends were trimmed by 4 bases and 1 base, with 13 bases remaining between them. CDR1 is LGHNA, CDR2 YNFKEQ, per germline. The CDR3 covers 15 residues.

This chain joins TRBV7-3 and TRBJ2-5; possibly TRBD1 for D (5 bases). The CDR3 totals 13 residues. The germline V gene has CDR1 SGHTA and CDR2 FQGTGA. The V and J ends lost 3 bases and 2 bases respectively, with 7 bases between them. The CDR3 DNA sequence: TGTGCCAGCAGCTTCGACAGACAAGAGACCCAGTACTTC. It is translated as CASSFDRQETQYF.

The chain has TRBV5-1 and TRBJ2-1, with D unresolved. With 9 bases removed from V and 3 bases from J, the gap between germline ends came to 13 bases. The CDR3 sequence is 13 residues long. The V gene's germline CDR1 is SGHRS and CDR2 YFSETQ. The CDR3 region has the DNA TGCGCCACCCAAAATCCCGGCTACAATGAGCAGTTCTTC. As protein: CATQNPGYNEQFF.

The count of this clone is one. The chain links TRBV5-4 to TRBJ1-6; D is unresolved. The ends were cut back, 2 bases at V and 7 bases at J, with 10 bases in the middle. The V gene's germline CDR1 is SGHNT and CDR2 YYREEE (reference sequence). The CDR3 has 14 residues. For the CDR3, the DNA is TGTGCCAGCAGCTTTTGGTTAAGCAATTCACCCCTCCACTTT. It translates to CASSFWLSNSPLHF.

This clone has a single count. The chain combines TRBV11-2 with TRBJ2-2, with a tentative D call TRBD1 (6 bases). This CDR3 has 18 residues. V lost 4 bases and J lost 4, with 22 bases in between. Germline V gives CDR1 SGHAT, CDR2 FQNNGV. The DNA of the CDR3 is TGTGCCAGCAGCTGGGTGGCAGGGGAACCCCGGGGCACCGGGGAGCTGTTTTTT. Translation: CASSWVAGEPRGTGELFF. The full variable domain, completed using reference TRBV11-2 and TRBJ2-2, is EAGVAQSPRYKIIEKRQSVAFWCNPISGHATLYWYQQILGQGPKLLIQFQNNGVVDDSQLPKDRFSAERLKGVDSTLKIQPAKLEDSAVYLCASSWVAGEPRGTGELFFGEGSRLTVL.

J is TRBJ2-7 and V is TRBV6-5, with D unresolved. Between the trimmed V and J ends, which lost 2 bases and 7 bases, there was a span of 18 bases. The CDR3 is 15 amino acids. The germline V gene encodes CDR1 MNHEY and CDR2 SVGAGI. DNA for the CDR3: TGTGCCAGCAGTTACACTGCCCCTCCGACTCGTGAGCAGTACTTC. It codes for CASSYTAPPTREQYF.

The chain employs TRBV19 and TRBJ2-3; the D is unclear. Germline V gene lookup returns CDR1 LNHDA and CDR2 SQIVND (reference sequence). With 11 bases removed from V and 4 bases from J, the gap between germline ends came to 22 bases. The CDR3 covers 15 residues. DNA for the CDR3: TGTGCCTCTAAACTCAGATCCCCCGGGTCAGATACGCAGTATTTT. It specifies CASKLRSPGSDTQYF.

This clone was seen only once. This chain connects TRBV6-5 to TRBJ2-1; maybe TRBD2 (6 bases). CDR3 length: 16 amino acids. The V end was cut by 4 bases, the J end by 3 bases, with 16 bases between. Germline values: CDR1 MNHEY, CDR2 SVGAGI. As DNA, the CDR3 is TGTGCCAGCAGTTGGTTTGCGGGGTCCATCTACAATGAGCAGTTCTTC. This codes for CASSWFAGSIYNEQFF.

The chain's CDR3 is CAISESGTGYEQFF. The CDR3 DNA follows: TGTGCCATCAGTGAGTCAGGGACAGGGTATGAGCAGTTCTTC. The J gene is TRBJ2-1, the V gene TRBV10-3; 9 bases map to TRBD1. CDR3 size: 14 residues. The V and J ends lost 0 bases and 8 bases, in that order; junction bases with no gene match: 2. CDR1 is ENHRY, CDR2 SYGVKD, per germline.

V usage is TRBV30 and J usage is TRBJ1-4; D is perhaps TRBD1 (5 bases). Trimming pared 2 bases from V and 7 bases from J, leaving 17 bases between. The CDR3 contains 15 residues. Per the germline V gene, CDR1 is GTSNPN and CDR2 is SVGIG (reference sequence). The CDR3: CAWSPPYGALEKLFF. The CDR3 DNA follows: TGTGCCTGGAGTCCCCCCTATGGGGCGCTTGAAAAACTGTTTTTT. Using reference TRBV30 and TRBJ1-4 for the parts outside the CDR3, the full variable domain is SQTIHQWPATLVQPVGSPLSLECTVEGTSNPNLYWYRQAAGRGLQLLFYSVGIGQISSEVPQNLSASRPQDRQFILSSKKLLLSDSGFYLCAWSPPYGALEKLFFGSGTQLSVL.

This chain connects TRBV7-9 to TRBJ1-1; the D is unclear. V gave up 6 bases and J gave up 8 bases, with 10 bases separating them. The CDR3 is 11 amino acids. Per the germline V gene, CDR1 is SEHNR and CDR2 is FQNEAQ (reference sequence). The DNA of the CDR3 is TGTGCCAGCAGACATATCCCCGAAGCTTTCTTT. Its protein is CASRHIPEAFF.

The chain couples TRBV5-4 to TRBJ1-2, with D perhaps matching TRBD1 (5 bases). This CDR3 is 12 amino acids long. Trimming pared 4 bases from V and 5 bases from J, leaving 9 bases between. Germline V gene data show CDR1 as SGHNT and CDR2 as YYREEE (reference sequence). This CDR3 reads CASSLTDYGYTF. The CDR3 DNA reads TGTGCCAGCAGCCTGACAGATTATGGCTACACCTTC.

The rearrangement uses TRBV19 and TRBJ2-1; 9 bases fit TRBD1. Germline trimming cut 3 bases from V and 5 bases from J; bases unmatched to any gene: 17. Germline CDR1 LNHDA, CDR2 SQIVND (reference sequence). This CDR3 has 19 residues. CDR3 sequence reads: CASSMDHGSGTGYHNEQFF. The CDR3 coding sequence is TGTGCCAGTAGTATGGATCACGGATCCGGGACAGGGTACCACAATGAGCAGTTCTTC.

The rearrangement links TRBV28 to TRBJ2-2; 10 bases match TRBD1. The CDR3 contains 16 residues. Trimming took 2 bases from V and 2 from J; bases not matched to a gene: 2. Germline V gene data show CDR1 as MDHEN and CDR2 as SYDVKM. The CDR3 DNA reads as TGTGCCAGCAGTTTAGGGACAGGGGCCAACACCGGGGAGCTGTTTTTT. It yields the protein CASSLGTGANTGELFF.

The CDR3 DNA follows: TGCGCCAGCAGCCAAGATAGCCGGGGCAATCAGCCCCAGCATTTT. This sequence encodes CASSQDSRGNQPQHF. J is TRBJ1-5 and V is TRBV4-3; D is uncertain. Trimming removed 0 bases from V and 2 bases from J, with 8 bases in between. The CDR3 spans 15 residues. The germline V gene has CDR1 LGHNA and CDR2 YSLEER.